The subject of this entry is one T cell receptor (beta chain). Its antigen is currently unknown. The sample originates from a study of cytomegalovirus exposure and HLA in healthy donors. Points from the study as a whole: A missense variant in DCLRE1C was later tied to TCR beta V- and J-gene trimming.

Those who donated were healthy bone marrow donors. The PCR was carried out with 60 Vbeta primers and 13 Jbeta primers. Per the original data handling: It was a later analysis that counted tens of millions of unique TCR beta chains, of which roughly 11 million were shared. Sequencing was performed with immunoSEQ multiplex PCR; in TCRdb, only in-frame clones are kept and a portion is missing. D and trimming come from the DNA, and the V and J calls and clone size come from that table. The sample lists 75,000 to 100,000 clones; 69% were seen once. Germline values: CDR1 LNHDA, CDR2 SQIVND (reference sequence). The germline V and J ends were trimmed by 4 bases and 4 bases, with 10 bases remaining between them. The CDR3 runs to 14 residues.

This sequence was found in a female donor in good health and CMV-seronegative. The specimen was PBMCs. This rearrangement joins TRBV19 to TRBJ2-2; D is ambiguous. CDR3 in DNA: TGTGCCAGTAGTACCGGGTTTTCCACCGGGGAGCTGTTTTTT. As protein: CASSTGFSTGELFF.